This T cell receptor beta chain was retrieved from a study of CD8 T cells in ankylosing spondylitis. Findings of the study overall: Blood of patients with ankylosing spondylitis appeared to be characterized by a TCR beta motif of eight or nine highly homologous variants. The study looked at matched synovial fluid samples from ankylosing spondylitis patients. Disease-linked clones were reported to be significantly enriched there.

The sample holds a few counts of this clonotype. The antigen remains undetermined. TCRdb fed the 5' RACE reads into MiXCR, producing one record per CDR3 protein. The sample has 350,000 to 400,000 distinct CDR3 sequences; about 20% are singletons. The germline gives CDR1 MNHEY, CDR2 SVGAGI. Trimming left V 2 bases short and J 6 bases short, with 8 bases between. CDR3 length: 13 amino acids. This clonotype was sampled from a male donor with ankylosing spondylitis or in good health (not recorded which). Specimen: blood, either unsorted or a sorted T cell fraction (not recorded which). V usage is TRBV6-5 and J usage is TRBJ2-1, with D uncertain. CDR3 nucleotide sequence: TGTGCCAGCAGTTACGGGTGGGGCAATGAGCAGTTCTTC. This sequence encodes CASSYGWGNEQFF.